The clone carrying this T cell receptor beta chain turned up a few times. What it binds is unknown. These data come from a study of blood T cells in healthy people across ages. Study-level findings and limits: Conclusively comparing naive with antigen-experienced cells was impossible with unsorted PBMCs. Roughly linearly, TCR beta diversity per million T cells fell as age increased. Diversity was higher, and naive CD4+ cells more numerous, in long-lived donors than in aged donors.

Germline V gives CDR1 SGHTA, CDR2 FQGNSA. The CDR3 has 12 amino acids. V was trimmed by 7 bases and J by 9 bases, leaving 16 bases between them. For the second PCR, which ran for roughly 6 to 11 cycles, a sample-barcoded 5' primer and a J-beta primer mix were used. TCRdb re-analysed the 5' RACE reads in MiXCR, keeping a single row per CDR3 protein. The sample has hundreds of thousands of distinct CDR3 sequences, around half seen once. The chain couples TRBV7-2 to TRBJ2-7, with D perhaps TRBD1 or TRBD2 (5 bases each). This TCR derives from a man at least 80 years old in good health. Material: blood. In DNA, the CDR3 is TGTGCCAGCAACCTGGGGGACCGGAGGCAGTACTTC. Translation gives CASNLGDRRQYF.